The present T cell receptor beta chain was sequenced within a study of immune evolution from preneoplasia to lung adenocarcinoma. The CDR3 spans 18 residues. The germline V gene has CDR1 SGHKS and CDR2 YYEKEE (reference sequence). V trimming: 0 bases; J trimming: 1 base; junction bases outside the gene matches: 8. Resections took place in Japan or China from 2014 to 2017. Notes on the study in general: Compared with EGFR-mutant or double wild-type lesions, KRAS-mutant nodules were more clonal. Top clone share appeared to fall from AAH through AIS, MIA, adenocarcinoma. Later-stage lesions seemingly showed higher T cell density and diversity than normal lung.

Only in-frame clones appear in the TCRdb table, and some are missing; sequencing was by immunoSEQ multiplex PCR. This sample carries 14,000 or so clones, 80% of them seen once, and the ten largest clones take roughly 4.9%. As concerns this clone: The antigen is not known.

This chain uses TRBV5-5 with TRBJ1-5, with 9 nucleotides matching TRBD1. The sequence was collected from a person between 70 and 80 years old with lung adenocarcinoma. Sequenced: FFPE minimally invasive lung adenocarcinoma tissue. The CDR3 DNA is TGTGCCAGCAGCTTGGAACTGTCGGGACAGGGAAGCAATCAGCCCCAGCATTTT. Translation gives CASSLELSGQGSNQPQHF. Complete variable domain (other parts from reference TRBV5-5 and TRBJ1-5): DAGVTQSPTHLIKTRGQQVTLRCSPISGHKSVSWYQQVLGQGPQFIFQYYEKEERGRGNFPDRFSARQFPNYSSELNVNALLLGDSALYLCASSLELSGQGSNQPQHFGDGTRLSIL.